One sample yielded the 31 T cell receptor beta chains listed below, sequenced in a study of OX40 agonist ivuxolimab in advanced cancers. The method was immunoSEQ multiplex PCR; TCRdb's version includes in-frame clones alone and lacks a portion of them. The sample comprises roughly 53,000 clones, about 85% of which are singletons, and roughly 54% rests with the top ten. Sequencing used CD4+ or CD8+ T cells sorted from blood, obtained in a trial of the OX40 agonist ivuxolimab. These receptors were taken from an adult with an advanced solid tumor such as melanoma, head and neck, liver or kidney cancer.

V and J are TRBV19 and TRBJ1-6; 10 nucleotides agree with TRBD1. This CDR3 contains 14 residues. In germline, CDR1 is LNHDA, CDR2 SQIVND (reference sequence). After removal of 5 bases from V and 7 bases from J, the junction contained 2 bases not matched to a gene. Here the CDR3 reads CASSETGGNSPLHF. The CDR3 region has the DNA TGTGCCAGTAGTGAGACAGGGGGCAATTCACCCCTCCACTTT. Looking up the rest from reference TRBV19 and TRBJ1-6 gives the full variable domain: DGGITQSPKYLFRKEGQNVTLSCEQNLNHDAMYWYRQDPGQGLRLIYYSQIVNDFQKGDIAEGYSVSREKKESFPLTVTSAQKNPTAFYLCASSETGGNSPLHFGNGTRLTVT.

In its sample, this clone was seen once. The chain uses TRBV19 and TRBJ1-2, with D maybe TRBD1 (6 bases). V dropped 5 bases and J dropped 8 bases, with 15 bases sitting between them. Germline CDR1 reads LNHDA; CDR2 reads SQIVND (reference sequence). The CDR3 loop spans 13 amino acids. CDR3 coding DNA: TGTGCCAGTAGTGAAGACACAGGGTCCGGCTACACCTTC. Amino acid sequence: CASSEDTGSGYTF.

This clone was recorded once. The chain uses TRBV5-1 and TRBJ2-5; TRBD2 might be the D (5 bases). CDR1 SGHRS and CDR2 YFSETQ come from the germline V gene. Trimming took off 3 bases at V and 0 bases at J, with 12 bases between the two ends. The CDR3 extends over 15 amino acids. CDR3 sequence: CASSSDYLHQETQYF. The CDR3 nucleotides read TGCGCCAGCAGCTCAGACTATCTTCACCAAGAGACCCAGTACTTC.

This clone was seen only once. The chain links TRBV9 to TRBJ2-3, with D uncertain. The CDR3 spans 14 residues. Trimming cost V 3 bases and J 0 bases, with 8 bases left between them. CDR1 and CDR2 (germline): SGDLS, YYNGEE. CDR3 nucleotide sequence: TGTGCCAGCAGCGCCGGAAGTAGCACAGATACGCAGTATTTT. This translates into CASSAGSSTDTQYF.

The V call is TRBV13, the J call TRBJ2-1; D is perhaps TRBD2 (6 bases). The germline V gene encodes CDR1 PRHDT and CDR2 FYEKMQ (reference sequence). The CDR3 has 12 residues. V lost 5 bases, J lost 12 bases, and 14 bases lay in between. The CDR3 DNA reads as TGTGCCAGCAGCCTCAACAACGGGGGGCAGTTCTTC. Amino acid sequence: CASSLNNGGQFF.

The chain joins TRBV7-2 to TRBJ2-5, with 12 bases identical to TRBD2. J was trimmed by 5 bases and V by 1 base; bases with no gene match: 5. The germline CDR1 and CDR2 sequences are SGHTA and FQGNSA. The CDR3 has 16 residues. CDR3 protein: CASSLGLAGGLETQYF. CDR3 in DNA: TGTGCCAGCAGCTTAGGCCTAGCGGGGGGGCTGGAGACCCAGTACTTC.

The V call is TRBV20-1, the J call TRBJ2-7; D unresolved. The CDR3 has 11 amino acids. Trimming pared 3 bases from V and 0 bases from J, leaving 3 bases between. CDR1 and CDR2 from the germline V gene are DFQATT and SNEGSKA (reference sequence). The CDR3 region is CSARYSYEQYF. CDR3 coding DNA: TGCAGTGCTAGGTACTCCTACGAGCAGTACTTC.

V and J are TRBV6-1 and TRBJ2-7; no clear D. The CDR3 is made up of 14 amino acids. Germline CDR1 MNHNS, CDR2 SASEGT. Trimming left V 2 bases short and J 7 bases short, with 15 bases between. The CDR3: CASSELDHYGEQYF. CDR3 DNA sequence: TGTGCCAGCAGTGAATTGGACCATTACGGGGAGCAGTACTTC.

The rearrangement links TRBV29-1 to TRBJ2-2, with 13 positions matching TRBD2. J lost 0 bases, V lost 7 bases, and 2 bases had no gene match. CDR3 length equals 15 residues. Germline CDR1 is SQVTM and CDR2 is ANQGSEA. The CDR3 DNA sequence: TGCAGCGCCGGGACTAGCGGGACGAACACCGGGGAGCTGTTTTTT. This encodes CSAGTSGTNTGELFF.

CDR3 sequence reads: CATSRDPGNTEAFF. The CDR3, as DNA: TGTGCCACCAGCAGAGATCCGGGCAACACTGAAGCTTTCTTT. This chain joins TRBV15 and TRBJ1-1; D not resolved. The V end was cut by 0 bases, the J end by 2 bases, with 7 bases between. Germline values: CDR1 LNHNV, CDR2 YYDKDF (reference sequence). This CDR3 is 14 amino acids long. Drawing the rest from reference TRBV15 and TRBJ1-1, the complete variable domain is DAMVIQNPRYQVTQFGKPVTLSCSQTLNHNVMYWYQQKSSQAPKLLFHYYDKDFNNEADTPDNFQSRRPNTSFCFLDIRSPGLGDTAMYLCATSRDPGNTEAFFGQGTRLTVV.

V is TRBV5-1 and J is TRBJ2-5; 7 nucleotides agree with TRBD1. CDR1 SGHRS and CDR2 YFSETQ come from the germline V gene. With 4 bases clipped from V and 1 base from J, the junction kept 4 bases outside the gene matches. This CDR3 comprises 14 residues. In DNA form, the CDR3 reads TGCGCCAGCAGCCCGGGACAGTTCCAAGAGACCCAGTACTTC. It specifies CASSPGQFQETQYF.

V usage is TRBV9 and J usage is TRBJ1-1, with D perhaps matching TRBD1 (6 bases). The ends were cut back, 3 bases at V and 5 bases at J, with 17 bases in the middle. Per germline, CDR1 SGDLS and CDR2 YYNGEE. This CDR3 is built from 15 residues. The CDR3 DNA reads as TGTGCCAGCAGCGCCGTTACAGGGTTTCCAACTGAAGCTTTCTTT. This gives the protein CASSAVTGFPTEAFF.

The chain combines TRBV19 with TRBJ2-3, with TRBD2 matching over 13 bases. Per the germline V gene, CDR1 is LNHDA and CDR2 is SQIVND (reference sequence). Germline trimming cut 4 bases from V and 1 base from J; bases unmatched to any gene: 5. CDR3 length: 17 residues. DNA for the CDR3: TGTGCCAGTAGTAAGACTAGCGGGGGGCGAGGCACAGATACGCAGTATTTT. This gives the protein CASSKTSGGRGTDTQYF.

The chain combines TRBV7-6 with TRBJ2-1, with D perhaps TRBD2 (5 bases). Germline loops: CDR1 SGHVS, CDR2 FNYEAQ. The CDR3 runs to 17 residues. V was shortened by 5 bases and J by 5 bases, with 22 bases between the two germline ends. CDR3 amino acids: CASSPGGGERNDNEQFF. CDR3 bases: TGTGCCAGCAGCCCCGGCGGTGGGGAGCGGAACGACAATGAGCAGTTCTTC.

The chain is built from TRBV5-8 and TRBJ2-1; D tentatively fits TRBD1 or TRBD2 (5 bases each). The V gene's germline CDR1 is SGHTS and CDR2 YDEGEE. Between the trimmed V and J ends, which lost 3 bases and 0 bases, there was a span of 10 bases. This CDR3 region has 15 residues. In DNA, the CDR3 is TGTGCCAGCAGCTCCGGGGCTAGCTCCTACAATGAGCAGTTCTTC. It codes for CASSSGASSYNEQFF.

The genes are TRBV10-3 and TRBJ2-1; TRBD1 is a possible D gene (6 bases). The CDR3 has 15 amino acids. Germline lookup yields CDR1 ENHRY and CDR2 SYGVKD. The V end was cut by 6 bases, the J end by 4 bases, with 16 bases between. CDR3 bases: TGTGCCATCAGCCAGCAACCGGGACAATACAATGAGCAGTTCTTC. This sequence encodes CAISQQPGQYNEQFF.

J is TRBJ1-2 and V is TRBV2; D possibly corresponds to TRBD1 (5 bases). The CDR3 contains 15 residues. Germline CDR1 is SNHLY and CDR2 is FYNNEI. V gave up 6 bases and J gave up 0 bases, with 14 bases separating them. The CDR3 here is CASRHRGSSNYGYTF. DNA for the CDR3: TGTGCCAGCAGACACCGGGGCAGCTCTAACTATGGCTACACCTTC.

The V gene is TRBV2, the J gene TRBJ2-7, with D possibly being TRBD1 or TRBD2 (5 bases each). Trimming cost V 5 bases and J 2 bases, with 10 bases left between them. CDR3 length: 13 residues. From germline, CDR1 is SNHLY and CDR2 FYNNEI. CDR3 in amino acids: CASSPGPPYEQYF. The CDR3 DNA reads TGTGCCAGCAGTCCGGGACCCCCCTACGAGCAGTACTTC.

The chain is built from TRBV7-2 and TRBJ2-5; possibly TRBD1 for D (5 bases). V lost 1 base and J lost 3, with 15 bases in between. Germline V gives CDR1 SGHTA, CDR2 FQGNSA. The CDR3 length is 16 residues. The CDR3 loop reads CASSLEFWGREETQYF. The CDR3 nucleotides read TGTGCCAGCAGCTTAGAGTTTTGGGGCAGGGAAGAGACCCAGTACTTC. The full variable domain, with the rest looked up from reference TRBV7-2 and TRBJ2-5, is GAGVSQSPSNKVTEKGKDVELRCDPISGHTALYWYRQSLGQGLEFLIYFQGNSAPDKSGLPSDRFSAERTGGSVSTLTIQRTQQEDSAVYLCASSLEFWGREETQYFGPGTRLLVL.

The CDR3 nucleotides are TGTGCCAGCAGCGCTGGCAGGGGCTCTGGAAACACCATATATTTT. It is translated as CASSAGRGSGNTIYF. This chain joins TRBV9 and TRBJ1-3; D perhaps matches TRBD1 (6 bases). This CDR3 contains 15 residues. Looked up from germline, CDR1 is SGDLS and CDR2 is YYNGEE. The germline V and J ends were trimmed by 3 bases and 0 bases, with 10 bases remaining between them. Full variable domain (missing parts from reference TRBV9 and TRBJ1-3): DSGVTQTPKHLITATGQRVTLRCSPRSGDLSVYWYQQSLDQGLQFLIQYYNGEERAKGNILERFSAQQFPDLHSELNLSSLELGDSALYFCASSAGRGSGNTIYFGEGSWLTVV.

This clone was observed a single time. V and J are TRBV18 and TRBJ2-1; the D is unclear. V lost 3 bases, J lost 9 bases, and 12 bases lay in between. Germline loops: CDR1 KGHSH, CDR2 LQKENI. The CDR3 contains 13 residues. For the CDR3, the DNA is TGTGCCAGCTCACCCTACCCGACGGGTGAGCAGTTCTTC. Amino acid sequence: CASSPYPTGEQFF.

This chain uses TRBV9 with TRBJ2-2; D remains unclear. The CDR3 has 12 residues. Germline V gives CDR1 SGDLS, CDR2 YYNGEE. Trimming pared 4 bases from V and 7 bases from J, leaving 8 bases between. DNA of the CDR3: TGTGCCAGCAGCCCGACACACGGGGAGCTGTTTTTT. This sequence encodes CASSPTHGELFF.

V gene TRBV10-1 combines with J gene TRBJ2-3; D is possibly TRBD2 (5 bases). The V gene's germline CDR1 is WNHNN and CDR2 SYGVQD (reference sequence). Trimming left V 3 bases short and J 8 bases short, with 6 bases between. The CDR3 is 11 amino acids. CDR3 nucleotide sequence: TGCGCCAGCAGTGACCGGGGTACGCAGTATTTT. Translated, it gives CASSDRGTQYF.

The chain links TRBV6-1 to TRBJ2-5; 10 bases align to TRBD2. V shed 2 bases, J shed 5 bases, and the junction held 11 bases outside the gene matches. The germline CDR1 and CDR2 sequences are MNHNS and SASEGT. The CDR3 consists of 17 residues. CDR3 DNA: TGTGCCAGCAGTGAAAGGCCTCAGCGGGGGGGCCGTGAGACCCAGTACTTC. Translated, it gives CASSERPQRGGRETQYF.

The chain has TRBV10-2 and TRBJ2-5; D is unclear. The V end lost 1 base, the J end lost 1 base, and 7 bases lay between the germline ends. Germline V CDR1 and CDR2: WSHSY, SAAADI. This CDR3 is 14 amino acids long. CDR3 coding DNA: TGCGCCAGCAGTGAGTTCCTGTTCCAAGAGACCCAGTACTTC. Protein product: CASSEFLFQETQYF.

The gene calls are TRBV7-9 and TRBJ1-1; 7 bases match TRBD1. CDR3 length equals 13 residues. The V gene's germline CDR1 is SEHNR and CDR2 FQNEAQ (reference sequence). V lost 3 bases, J lost 5 bases, and 3 bases stayed unmatched. Here the CDR3 DNA reads TGTGCCAGCAGCTTGACAGGGTCAACTGAAGCTTTCTTT. Its translation is CASSLTGSTEAFF.

V usage is TRBV7-9 and J usage is TRBJ2-5, with D perhaps matching TRBD1 (5 bases). The DNA matches TRBJ2-7 better at its end, which makes the J call doubtful. CDR1 SEHNR and CDR2 FQNEAQ come from the germline V gene (reference sequence). CDR3 length: 14 residues. CDR3 nucleotide sequence: TGTGCCAGCAGCTTAAGTACAGGCTCCTACGAGCAGTACTTC. Protein sequence: CASSLSTGSYEQYF.

The chain joins TRBV5-1 to TRBJ1-1, with D unclear. V lost 4 bases, J lost 3 bases, and 10 bases lay in between. Germline loops: CDR1 SGHRS, CDR2 YFSETQ. CDR3 length: 13 residues. For the CDR3, the DNA is TGCGCCAGCAGCCTAACTGGGGACACTGAAGCTTTCTTT. Encoded protein: CASSLTGDTEAFF. Full variable domain (missing parts from reference TRBV5-1 and TRBJ1-1): KAGVTQTPRYLIKTRGQQVTLSCSPISGHRSVSWYQQTPGQGLQFLFEYFSETQRNKGNFPGRFSGRQFSNSRSEMNVSTLELGDSALYLCASSLTGDTEAFFGQGTRLTVV.

The rearrangement joins TRBV18 to TRBJ1-3; D gene unclear. This CDR3 has 13 residues. Germline V CDR1 and CDR2: KGHSH, LQKENI. The V and J ends lost 0 bases and 4 bases respectively, with 4 bases between them. The CDR3 DNA reads as TGTGCCAGCTCACCACCGACAGGAAACACCATATATTTT. Translated, it gives CASSPPTGNTIYF. The entire variable domain, with the rest obtained from reference TRBV18 and TRBJ1-3, is as follows: NAGVMQNPRHLVRRRGQEARLRCSPMKGHSHVYWYRQLPEEGLKFMVYLQKENIIDESGMPKERFSAEFPKEGPSILRIQQVVRGDSAAYFCASSPPTGNTIYFGEGSWLTVV.

The V and J genes are TRBV4-1 and TRBJ1-5; D gene ambiguous. Trimming left V 8 bases short and J 1 base short, with 9 bases between. The CDR3 totals 13 residues. Germline V gives CDR1 MGHRA, CDR2 YSYEKL. The CDR3 coding sequence is TGCGCCAGCGGGGTAGGGAGCAATCAGCCCCAGCATTTT. Protein sequence: CASGVGSNQPQHF.

The chain joins TRBV9 to TRBJ2-1; unclear D gene. The CDR3 has 12 amino acids. CDR1 and CDR2 from the germline V gene are SGDLS and YYNGEE. V gave up 3 bases and J gave up 5 bases, with 6 bases separating them. Written as DNA, the CDR3 is TGTGCCAGCAGCGGCCCGAACAATGAGCAGTTCTTC. Its protein product is CASSGPNNEQFF.